This TCR beta chain is from a study of OX40 agonist ivuxolimab in advanced cancers. Study-wide background: Ivuxolimab is an agonistic anti-OX40 (CD134) antibody, and patients were treated with it.

Study outcomes and limitations: Expansion of clones was among the lowest in partial responders at 0.1-3.0 mg/kg. In general, CD8+ T cells held more expanded clones than CD4+ did, on average. Dosing at 0.1 to 3.0 mg/kg was accompanied by clonal expansion of CD4+ and CD8+ blood T cells by week 6.

With respect to this clone: Its antigen is unknown.

The table came from immunoSEQ multiplex PCR; TCRdb's copy has only in-frame clones and leaves some out. The table includes tens of thousands of clones, just under 95% detected once. This CDR3 has 12 residues. Germline loops: CDR1 MNHNS, CDR2 SASEGT. Trimming removed 6 bases at V and 1 base at J, with 5 bases between. The material was CD4+ or CD8+ T cells sorted from blood, obtained in a trial of the OX40 agonist ivuxolimab. The rearrangement links TRBV6-1 to TRBJ2-3; D call uncertain. The origin of this receptor is an adult with an advanced solid tumor such as melanoma, head and neck, liver or kidney cancer. In DNA form, the CDR3 reads TGTGCCAGCAGATTTCGCACAGATACGCAGTATTTT. This codes for CASRFRTDTQYF.